The source of this T cell receptor beta chain is a study of cytomegalovirus exposure and HLA in healthy donors. The primer mix had 60 Vbeta and 13 Jbeta primers. Sequencing used immunoSEQ multiplex PCR; TCRdb keeps in-frame clones, though not all of them. Found here are 120,000 to 150,000 clones, roughly three quarters of them singletons; the top ten hold 4.5% to 6.5%. Remarks on this clone: As yet, its antigen is unknown.

Study-wide results and limits: Cytomegalovirus association was listed for 164 TCR beta chains.

Source material: PBMCs. The receptor comes from a male donor in good health and CMV-seronegative.

In nucleotides, the CDR3 is TGTGCCAGCATTGGGACCGGGAGCTCCTACGAGCAGTACTTC. As protein: CASIGTGSSYEQYF. The chain uses TRBV6-5 and TRBJ2-7, with D perhaps matching TRBD2 (6 bases). Germline values: CDR1 MNHEY, CDR2 SVGAGI. V was pared by 7 bases and J by 0 bases, with 13 bases between. CDR3 length equals 14 residues.